The entry below gives a single T cell receptor (beta chain) sequence along with its context. This clonotype occurred many times. The antigen it binds to is not known. No much larger clone exists at a distance of one base, and base qualities are not known. CDR1 and CDR2, looked up from the germline V gene, are SGHTA and FQGNSA. Trimming leaves V shorter by 0 bases and J shorter by 5 bases, with the junction holding 7 bases beyond the gene matches. Reading from cysteine to phenylalanine, the CDR3 counts 17 amino acids. Only the CDR3 part of the read is kept: 51 bases, read in frame from the first base. This record comes from a study of T cell repertoires in cytomegalovirus infection (dated by TCRdb to about 2019). Regarding the complete study: Donor HLA type was relevant to the analysis, because carriage of CMV infection together with the matching HLA type was indicated by public TCR beta signatures. Overall results and qualifications from the work: The ex vivo response was dominated by HLA-C-restricted CMV-specific TCR beta clonotypes, which also provided the single most frequent clonotype in two of eight donors. In both this cohort and an independent cohort of some 370 donors, the cumulative frequency of public TCR beta family members distinguished carriers of CMV infection plus the relevant HLA type.

The run used an Illumina HiSeq 1500. The raw public reads went through TCRdb reprocessing: fastp at Q25, MiXCR clone calling, in-frame beta chains kept. Rows are unified per CDR3 protein, each entry keeping the most common DNA and genes. For this sample the table gives around 100,000 distinct CDR3 sequences, of which around 10% were detected only once. The ten largest clonotypes hold 25% to 40% of the sample. The chain uses TRBV7-2 and TRBJ1-1; TRBD1 fits 12 bases in the junction. The sequencing sample was made of PBMCs, sequenced either directly or after in vitro stimulation (not recorded which). The receptor was derived from a human donor in good health (CMV status not recorded). Some clones in this sample may be carry-over from other donors' samples. The nucleotide sequence is given as TGTGCCAGCAGCTTAGCCCCGGGACAGGGGGCGCAGACTGAAGCTTTCTTT. This translates into CASSLAPGQGAQTEAFF.